The 8 T cell receptor beta chains listed next were all sequenced from one sample in a study of blood T cell repertoires in COVID-19. Assay used: immunoSEQ multiplex PCR; TCRdb lists only in-frame clones, some missing. The table records fewer than 110,000 clones, about 89% of them present only once. The sequencing sample was made of peripheral blood. These receptors all come from a man aged 40-49 years with active or convalescent COVID-19.

The chain is built from TRBV27 and TRBJ1-2, with 9 bases matching TRBD1. The CDR3 has 15 residues. CDR1 is MNHEY, CDR2 SMNVEV, per germline (reference sequence). V shed 6 bases and J 0 bases; nucleotides not matched to a gene: 5. CDR3 region: CASRDRGAPNYGYTF. The CDR3 DNA follows: TGTGCCAGCAGAGACAGGGGGGCACCTAACTATGGCTACACCTTC.

The V and J genes are TRBV13 and TRBJ1-2; D unclear. This CDR3 spans 13 amino acids. V lost 2 bases and J lost 7, with 11 bases in between. In germline, CDR1 is PRHDT, CDR2 FYEKMQ (reference sequence). The DNA of the CDR3 is TGTGCCAGCAGCTTACGGGGAGCTGGTGGCTACACCTTC. Protein: CASSLRGAGGYTF. The full variable domain, completed using reference TRBV13 and TRBJ1-2, is AAGVIQSPRHLIKEKRETATLKCYPIPRHDTVYWYQQGPGQDPQFLISFYEKMQSDKGSIPDRFSAQQFSDYHSELNMSSLELGDSALYFCASSLRGAGGYTFGSGTRLTVV.

The V gene is TRBV6-5, the J gene TRBJ2-7; 7 nucleotides agree with TRBD1. Germline assignment: CDR1 MNHEY and CDR2 SVGAGI. The CDR3 contains 14 residues. J was trimmed by 2 bases and V by 7 bases; bases with no gene match: 8. CDR3: CASTPGTVPYEQYF. Written as DNA, the CDR3 is TGTGCCAGCACCCCAGGGACAGTTCCCTACGAGCAGTACTTC.

The chain employs TRBV11-2 and TRBJ1-1; D may be TRBD1 (5 bases). The V gene's germline CDR1 is SGHAT and CDR2 FQNNGV. V was pared by 2 bases and J by 0 bases, with 10 bases between. The CDR3 sequence is 15 residues long. The CDR3 DNA reads TGTGCCAGCAGCTTAACAGACAGTTTGAACACTGAAGCTTTCTTT. Protein sequence: CASSLTDSLNTEAFF.

The CDR3 loop is CATSRGEVNEKLFF. For the CDR3, the DNA is TGTGCCACCAGCCGAGGGGAGGTTAATGAAAAACTGTTTTTT. J is TRBJ1-4 and V is TRBV15; tentative D call: TRBD1 (5 bases). Germline lookup yields CDR1 LNHNV and CDR2 YYDKDF (reference sequence). The CDR3 covers 14 residues. V was trimmed by 5 bases and J by 4 bases, leaving 11 bases between them.

This chain's CDR3 is CASSFLNSPLHF. The CDR3 nucleotides are TGTGCCAGCAGCTTTCTAAATTCACCCCTCCACTTT. The rearrangement links TRBV7-2 to TRBJ1-6, with unresolved D. Trimming stripped 3 bases from V and 7 bases from J, with 4 bases between. This CDR3 is 12 amino acids long. Germline V gives CDR1 SGHTA, CDR2 FQGNSA.

V and J are TRBV9 and TRBJ2-3, with unresolved D. The ends were cut back, 3 bases at V and 2 bases at J, with 4 bases in the middle. CDR3 size: 12 residues. The germline gives CDR1 SGDLS, CDR2 YYNGEE. The CDR3 bases are TGTGCCAGCAGCGCCTACACAGATACGCAGTATTTT. Amino acids: CASSAYTDTQYF.

The chain joins TRBV5-4 to TRBJ2-5, with a tentative D call TRBD2 (7 bases). V was pared by 0 bases and J by 5 bases, with 11 bases between. Per germline, CDR1 SGHNT and CDR2 YYREEE (reference sequence). This CDR3 has 14 amino acids. The CDR3 loop reads CASSLGGGTETQYF. The CDR3 DNA follows: TGTGCCAGCAGCTTGGGCGGGGGCACGGAGACCCAGTACTTC.